This T cell receptor (beta chain) is drawn from a study of blood T cell repertoires in COVID-19. About the study: Both acute and convalescent COVID-19 samples were obtained from the United States, Italy and Spain.

The trim removed 7 bases at V and 0 bases at J, leaving 15 bases unmatched. Looked up from germline, CDR1 is LNHDA and CDR2 is SQIVND (reference sequence). The CDR3 covers 18 residues. Only a few counts were recorded for this clone. Generated by immunoSEQ multiplex PCR, the TCRdb table keeps only in-frame clones and is missing some. In the table there are just over 300,000 clones, 85% to 90% of which are singletons. Either two negative PCRs, clearance, or symptom resolution qualified Cohort 3 donors as recovered. This chain connects TRBV19 to TRBJ1-5, with TRBD1 identical over 7 bases. The sequence was collected from a young man who had recovered from COVID-19. Sequenced material: PBMCs or T cells enriched from blood (not recorded which). The CDR3 DNA sequence: TGTGCCAGTACGCCACCCGGGACAGCGAGTTATAGCAATCAGCCCCAGCATTTT. Translating it yields CASTPPGTASYSNQPQHF.